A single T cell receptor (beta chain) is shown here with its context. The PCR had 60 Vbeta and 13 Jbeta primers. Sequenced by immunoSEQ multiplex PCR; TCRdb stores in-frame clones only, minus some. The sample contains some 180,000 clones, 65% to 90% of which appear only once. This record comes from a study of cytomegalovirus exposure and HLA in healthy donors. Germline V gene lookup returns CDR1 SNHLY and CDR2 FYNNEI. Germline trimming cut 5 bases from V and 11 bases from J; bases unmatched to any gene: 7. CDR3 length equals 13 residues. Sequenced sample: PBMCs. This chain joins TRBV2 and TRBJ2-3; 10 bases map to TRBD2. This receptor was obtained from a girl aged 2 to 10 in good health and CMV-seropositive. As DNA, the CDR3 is TGTGCCAGCAGTCGTTCTAGCGGGGGAATGCAGTATTTT. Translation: CASSRSSGGMQYF. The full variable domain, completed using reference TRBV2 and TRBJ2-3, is EPEVTQTPSHQVTQMGQEVILRCVPISNHLYFYWYRQILGQKVEFLVSFYNNEISEKSEIFDDQFSVERPDGSNFTLKIRSTKLEDSAMYFCASSRSSGGMQYFGPGTRLTVL.